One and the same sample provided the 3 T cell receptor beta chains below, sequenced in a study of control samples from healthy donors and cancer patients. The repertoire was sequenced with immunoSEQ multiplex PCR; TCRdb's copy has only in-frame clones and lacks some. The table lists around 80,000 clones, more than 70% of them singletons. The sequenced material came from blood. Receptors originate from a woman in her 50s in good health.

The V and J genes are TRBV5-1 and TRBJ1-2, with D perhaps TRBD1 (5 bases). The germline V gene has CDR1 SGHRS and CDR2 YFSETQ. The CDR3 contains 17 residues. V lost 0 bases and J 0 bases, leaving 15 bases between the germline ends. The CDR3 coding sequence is TGCGCCAGCAGCTTGGCCCTAAACCGGGGCGCTAACTATGGCTACACCTTC. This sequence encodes CASSLALNRGANYGYTF.

CDR3: CSAQGADSSGNTIYF. In nucleotides, the CDR3 is TGCAGCGCCCAAGGCGCGGATAGCTCTGGAAACACCATATATTTT. The chain joins TRBV29-1 to TRBJ1-3; no firm D call. The V gene lost 7 bases and the J gene lost 0 bases, with 16 bases spanning the gap. The length of the CDR3 is 15 residues. Germline V gene lookup returns CDR1 SQVTM and CDR2 ANQGSEA.

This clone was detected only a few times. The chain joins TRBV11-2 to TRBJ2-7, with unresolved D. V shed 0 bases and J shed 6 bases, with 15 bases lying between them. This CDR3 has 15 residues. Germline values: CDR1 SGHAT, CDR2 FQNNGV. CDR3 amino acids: CASSLDPRTSSEQYF. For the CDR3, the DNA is TGTGCCAGCAGCTTAGATCCCAGGACGTCGTCCGAGCAGTACTTC.